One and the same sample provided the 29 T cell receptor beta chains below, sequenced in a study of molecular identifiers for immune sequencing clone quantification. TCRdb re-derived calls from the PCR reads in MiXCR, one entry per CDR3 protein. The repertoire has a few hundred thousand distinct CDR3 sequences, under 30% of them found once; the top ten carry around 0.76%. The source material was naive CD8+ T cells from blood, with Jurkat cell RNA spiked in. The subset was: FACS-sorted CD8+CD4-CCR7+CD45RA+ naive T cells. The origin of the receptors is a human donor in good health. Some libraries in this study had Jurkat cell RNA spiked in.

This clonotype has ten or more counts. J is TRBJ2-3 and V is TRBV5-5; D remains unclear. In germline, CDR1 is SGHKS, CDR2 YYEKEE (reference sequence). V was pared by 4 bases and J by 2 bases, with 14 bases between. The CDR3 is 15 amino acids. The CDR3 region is CASSAHRTITDTQYF. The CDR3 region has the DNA TGTGCCAGCAGCGCCCATAGAACTATCACAGATACGCAGTATTTT.

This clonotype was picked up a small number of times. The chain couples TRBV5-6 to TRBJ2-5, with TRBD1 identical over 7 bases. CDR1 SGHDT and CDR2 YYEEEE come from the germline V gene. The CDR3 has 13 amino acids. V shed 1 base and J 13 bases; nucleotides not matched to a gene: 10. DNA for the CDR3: TGTGCCAGCAGCTTGTATGGACAGGCTTTGCGGTACTTC. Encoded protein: CASSLYGQALRYF.

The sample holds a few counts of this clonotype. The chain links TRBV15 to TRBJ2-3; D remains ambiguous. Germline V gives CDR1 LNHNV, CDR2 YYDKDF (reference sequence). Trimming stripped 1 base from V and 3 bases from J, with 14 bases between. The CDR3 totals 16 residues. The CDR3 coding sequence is TGTGCCACCAGCAGAGGAGACTCTAGGAAGACAGATACGCAGTATTTT. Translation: CATSRGDSRKTDTQYF.

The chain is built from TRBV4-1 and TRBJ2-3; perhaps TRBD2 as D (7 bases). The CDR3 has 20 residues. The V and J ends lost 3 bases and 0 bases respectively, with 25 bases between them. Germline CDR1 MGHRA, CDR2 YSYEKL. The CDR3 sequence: CASSQSPLTGGYLSTDTQYF. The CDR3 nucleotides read TGCGCCAGCAGCCAGTCGCCCCTAACGGGGGGCTACCTTAGCACAGATACGCAGTATTTT.

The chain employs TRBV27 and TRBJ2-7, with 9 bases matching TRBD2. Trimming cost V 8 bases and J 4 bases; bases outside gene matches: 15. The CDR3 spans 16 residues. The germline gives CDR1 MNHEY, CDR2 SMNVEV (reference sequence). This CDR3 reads CASHPRGGRAKYEQYF. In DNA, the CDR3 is TGTGCCAGCCATCCCCGGGGCGGGAGGGCCAAGTACGAGCAGTACTTC.

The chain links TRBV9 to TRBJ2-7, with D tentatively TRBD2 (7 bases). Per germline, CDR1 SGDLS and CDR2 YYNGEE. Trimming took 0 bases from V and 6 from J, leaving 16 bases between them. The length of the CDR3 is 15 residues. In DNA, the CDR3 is TGTGCCAGCAGCGTAGCGGGGGGCCTAGCCGGCGAGCAGTACTTC. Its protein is CASSVAGGLAGEQYF. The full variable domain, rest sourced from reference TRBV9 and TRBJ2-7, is DSGVTQTPKHLITATGQRVTLRCSPRSGDLSVYWYQQSLDQGLQFLIQYYNGEERAKGNILERFSAQQFPDLHSELNLSSLELGDSALYFCASSVAGGLAGEQYFGPGTRLTVT.

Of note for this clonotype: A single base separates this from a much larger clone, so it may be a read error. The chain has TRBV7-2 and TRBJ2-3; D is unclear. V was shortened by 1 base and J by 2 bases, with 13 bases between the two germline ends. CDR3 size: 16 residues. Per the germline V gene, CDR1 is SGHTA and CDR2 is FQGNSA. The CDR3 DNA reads TGTGCCAGCAGCTTAGTGGCCCGAACCTTCACAGATACGCAGTATTTT. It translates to CASSLVARTFTDTQYF.

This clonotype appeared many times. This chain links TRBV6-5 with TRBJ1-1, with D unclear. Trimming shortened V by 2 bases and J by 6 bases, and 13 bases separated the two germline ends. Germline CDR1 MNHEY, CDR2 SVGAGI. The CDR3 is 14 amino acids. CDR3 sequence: CASSYAGSGAEAFF. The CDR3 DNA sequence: TGTGCCAGCAGTTACGCGGGCTCTGGGGCTGAAGCTTTCTTT.

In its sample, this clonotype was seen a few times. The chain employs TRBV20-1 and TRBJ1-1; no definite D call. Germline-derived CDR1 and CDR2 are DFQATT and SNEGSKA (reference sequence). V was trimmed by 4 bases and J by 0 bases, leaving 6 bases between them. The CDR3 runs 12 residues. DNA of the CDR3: TGCAGTGCTACGATTATGAACACTGAAGCTTTCTTT. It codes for CSATIMNTEAFF.

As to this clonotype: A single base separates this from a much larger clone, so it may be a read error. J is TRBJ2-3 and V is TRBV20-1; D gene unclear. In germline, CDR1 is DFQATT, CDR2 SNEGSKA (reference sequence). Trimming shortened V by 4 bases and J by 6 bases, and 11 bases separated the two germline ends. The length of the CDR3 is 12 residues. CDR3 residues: CSAIRFGDTQYF. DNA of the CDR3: TGCAGTGCTATCAGGTTCGGGGATACGCAGTATTTT.

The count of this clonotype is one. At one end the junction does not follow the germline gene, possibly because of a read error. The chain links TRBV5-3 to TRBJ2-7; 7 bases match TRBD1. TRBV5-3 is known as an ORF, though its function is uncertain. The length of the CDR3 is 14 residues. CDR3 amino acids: CTSSPWTGGYEQYF. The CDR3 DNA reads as TGTACCAGCAGCCCATGGACAGGCGGCTACGAGCAGTACTTC.

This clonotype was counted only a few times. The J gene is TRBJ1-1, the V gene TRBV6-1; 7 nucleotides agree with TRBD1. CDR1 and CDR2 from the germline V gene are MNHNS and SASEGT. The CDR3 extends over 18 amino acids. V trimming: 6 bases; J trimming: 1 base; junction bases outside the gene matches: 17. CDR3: CASSLLRGGVRENTEAFF. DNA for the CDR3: TGTGCCAGCAGCCTCCTCAGGGGGGGCGTAAGGGAGAACACTGAAGCTTTCTTT.

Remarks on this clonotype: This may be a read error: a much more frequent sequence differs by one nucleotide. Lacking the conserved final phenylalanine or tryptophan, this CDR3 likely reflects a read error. The CDR3 coding sequence is TGTGCCAGCAGTTCTCTTGGGACACGGAGGACAGATACGCAGTATTCT. This sequence encodes CASSSLGTRRTDTQYS. J is TRBJ2-3 and V is TRBV12-3 or TRBV12-4, with a possible D match to TRBD1 (6 bases). V lost 4 bases, J lost 3 bases, and 17 bases lay in between. This CDR3 is built from 16 residues.

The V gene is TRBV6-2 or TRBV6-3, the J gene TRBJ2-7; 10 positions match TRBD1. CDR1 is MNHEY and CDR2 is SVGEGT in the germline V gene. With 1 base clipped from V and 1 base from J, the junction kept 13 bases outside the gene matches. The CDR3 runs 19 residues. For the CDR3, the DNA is TGTGCCAGCAGTTACTTCCCGACCGCCGACAGGGGGCCTTCCTACGAGCAGTACTTC. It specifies CASSYFPTADRGPSYEQYF.

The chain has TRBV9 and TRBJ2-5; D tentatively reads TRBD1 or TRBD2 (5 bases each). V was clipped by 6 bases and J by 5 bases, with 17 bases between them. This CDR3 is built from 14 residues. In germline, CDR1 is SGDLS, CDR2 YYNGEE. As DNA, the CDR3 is TGTGCCAGCAACTACTTTGGGGGATCGGAGACCCAGTACTTC. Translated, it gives CASNYFGGSETQYF.

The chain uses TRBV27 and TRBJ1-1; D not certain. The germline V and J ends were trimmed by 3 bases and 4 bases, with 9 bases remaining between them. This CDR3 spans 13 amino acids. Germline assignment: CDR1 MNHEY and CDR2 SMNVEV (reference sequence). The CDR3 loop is CASSFQLGTEAFF. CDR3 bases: TGTGCCAGCAGTTTCCAGCTGGGCACTGAAGCTTTCTTT.

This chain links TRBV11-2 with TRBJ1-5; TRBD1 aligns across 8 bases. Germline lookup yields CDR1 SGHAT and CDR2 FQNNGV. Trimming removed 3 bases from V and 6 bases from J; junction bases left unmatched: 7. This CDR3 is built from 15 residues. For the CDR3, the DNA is TGTGCCAGCAGCTTTGGGCAGGGGGCGGGTCAGCCCCAGCATTTT. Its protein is CASSFGQGAGQPQHF.

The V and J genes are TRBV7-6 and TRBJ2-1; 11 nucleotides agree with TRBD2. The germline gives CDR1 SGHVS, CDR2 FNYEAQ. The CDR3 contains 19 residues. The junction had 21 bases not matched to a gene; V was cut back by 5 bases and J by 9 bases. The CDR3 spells CASSAALAGVLSGLGEQFF. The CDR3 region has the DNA TGTGCCAGCAGCGCCGCACTAGCGGGGGTGTTGAGTGGACTCGGTGAGCAGTTCTTC.

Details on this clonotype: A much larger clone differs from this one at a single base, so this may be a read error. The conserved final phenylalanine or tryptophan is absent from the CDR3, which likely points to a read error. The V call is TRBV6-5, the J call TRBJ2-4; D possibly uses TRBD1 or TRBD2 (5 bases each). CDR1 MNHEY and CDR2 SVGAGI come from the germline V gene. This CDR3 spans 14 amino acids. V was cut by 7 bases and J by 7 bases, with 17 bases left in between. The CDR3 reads CASTPSPGPNIQYS. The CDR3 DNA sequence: TGTGCCAGCACCCCTAGTCCGGGGCCCAACATTCAGTACTCC.

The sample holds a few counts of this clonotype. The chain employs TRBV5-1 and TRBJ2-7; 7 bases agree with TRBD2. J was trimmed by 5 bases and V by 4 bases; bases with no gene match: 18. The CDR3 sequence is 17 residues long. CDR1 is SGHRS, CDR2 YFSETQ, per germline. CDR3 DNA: TGCGCCAGCAGCCCGAACGCGGGGGTCTACAAACGAGACGAGCAGTACTTC. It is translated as CASSPNAGVYKRDEQYF.

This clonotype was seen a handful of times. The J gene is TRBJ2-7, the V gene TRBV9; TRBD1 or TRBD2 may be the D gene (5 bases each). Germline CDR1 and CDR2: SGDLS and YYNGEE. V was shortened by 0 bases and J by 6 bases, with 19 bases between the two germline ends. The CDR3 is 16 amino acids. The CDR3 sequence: CASSVAVELGVGEQYF. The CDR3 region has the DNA TGTGCCAGCAGCGTAGCTGTGGAACTGGGGGTCGGCGAGCAGTACTTC. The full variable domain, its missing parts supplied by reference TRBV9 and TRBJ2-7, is DSGVTQTPKHLITATGQRVTLRCSPRSGDLSVYWYQQSLDQGLQFLIQYYNGEERAKGNILERFSAQQFPDLHSELNLSSLELGDSALYFCASSVAVELGVGEQYFGPGTRLTVT.

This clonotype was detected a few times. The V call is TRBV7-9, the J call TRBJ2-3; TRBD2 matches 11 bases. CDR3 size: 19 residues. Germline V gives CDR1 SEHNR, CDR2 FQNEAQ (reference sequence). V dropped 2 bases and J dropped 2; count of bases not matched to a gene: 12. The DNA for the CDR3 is TGTGCCAGCAGCTTAAGTCCTAGCGGGGGGCGTCCTTACACAGATACGCAGTATTTT. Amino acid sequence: CASSLSPSGGRPYTDTQYF.

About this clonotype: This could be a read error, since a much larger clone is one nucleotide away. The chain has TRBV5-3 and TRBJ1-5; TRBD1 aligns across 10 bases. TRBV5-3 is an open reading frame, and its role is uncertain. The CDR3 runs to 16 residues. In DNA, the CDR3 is TGTGCCAGCAGCTTTGCGGGACAGGGGTCCGATCAGCCCCAGCGTTTT. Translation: CASSFAGQGSDQPQRF.

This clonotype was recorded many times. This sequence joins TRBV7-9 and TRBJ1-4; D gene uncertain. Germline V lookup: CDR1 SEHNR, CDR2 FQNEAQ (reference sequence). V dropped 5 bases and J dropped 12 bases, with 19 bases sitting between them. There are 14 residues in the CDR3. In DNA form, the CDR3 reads TGTGCCAGCAGCCCGGACCCAAGGACTGAGGAACTGTTTTTT. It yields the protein CASSPDPRTEELFF.

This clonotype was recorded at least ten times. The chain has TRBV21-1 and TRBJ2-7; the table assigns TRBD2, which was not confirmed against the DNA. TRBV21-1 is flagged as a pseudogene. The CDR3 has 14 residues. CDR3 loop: CASSRPGLVCEQYF. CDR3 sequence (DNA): TGTGCCAGCAGCAGACCGGGACTAGTCTGCGAGCAGTACTTC.

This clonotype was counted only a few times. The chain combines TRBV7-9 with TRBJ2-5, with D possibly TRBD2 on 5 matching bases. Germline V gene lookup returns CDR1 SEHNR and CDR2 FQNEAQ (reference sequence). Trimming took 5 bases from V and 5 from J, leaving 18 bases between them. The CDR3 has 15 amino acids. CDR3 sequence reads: CASSPRWETSETQYF. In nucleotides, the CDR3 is TGTGCCAGCAGCCCCCGCTGGGAGACGTCGGAGACCCAGTACTTC. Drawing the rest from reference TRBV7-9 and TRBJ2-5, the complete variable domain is DTGVSQNPRHKITKRGQNVTFRCDPISEHNRLYWYRQTLGQGPEFLTYFQNEAQLEKSRLLSDRFSAERPKGSFSTLEIQRTEQGDSAMYLCASSPRWETSETQYFGPGTRLLVL.

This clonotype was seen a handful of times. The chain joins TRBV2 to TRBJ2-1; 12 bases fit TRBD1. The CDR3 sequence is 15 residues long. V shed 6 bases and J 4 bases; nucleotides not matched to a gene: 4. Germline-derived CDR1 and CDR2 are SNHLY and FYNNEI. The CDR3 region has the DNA TGTGCCAGCAGCGGGACAGGGGGCGGGTACAATGAGCAGTTCTTC. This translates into CASSGTGGGYNEQFF.

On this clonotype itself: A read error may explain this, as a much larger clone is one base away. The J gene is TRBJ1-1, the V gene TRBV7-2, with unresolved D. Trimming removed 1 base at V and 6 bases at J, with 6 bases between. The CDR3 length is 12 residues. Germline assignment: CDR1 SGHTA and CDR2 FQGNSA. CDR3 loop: CASSLVKAEAFF. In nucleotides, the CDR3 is TGTGCCAGCAGCTTAGTTAAGGCTGAAGCTTTCTTT.

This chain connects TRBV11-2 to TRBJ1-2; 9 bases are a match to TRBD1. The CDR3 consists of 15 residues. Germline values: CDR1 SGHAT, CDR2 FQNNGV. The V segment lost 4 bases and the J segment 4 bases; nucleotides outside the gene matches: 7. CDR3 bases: TGTGCCAGCAGCTCGACAGGGGGGAGTTTCTATGGCTACACCTTC. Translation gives CASSSTGGSFYGYTF.